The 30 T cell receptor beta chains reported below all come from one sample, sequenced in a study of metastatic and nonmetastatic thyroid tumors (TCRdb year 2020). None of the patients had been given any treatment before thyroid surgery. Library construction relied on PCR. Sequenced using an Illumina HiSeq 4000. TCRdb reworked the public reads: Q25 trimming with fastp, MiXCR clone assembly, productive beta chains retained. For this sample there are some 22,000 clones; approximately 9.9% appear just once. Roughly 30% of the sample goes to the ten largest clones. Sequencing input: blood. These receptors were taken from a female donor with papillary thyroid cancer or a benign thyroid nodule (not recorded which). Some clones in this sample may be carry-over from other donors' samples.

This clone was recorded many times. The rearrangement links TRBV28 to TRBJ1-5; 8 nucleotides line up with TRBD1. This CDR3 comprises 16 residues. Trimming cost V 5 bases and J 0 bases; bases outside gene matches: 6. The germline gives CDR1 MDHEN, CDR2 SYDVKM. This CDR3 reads CASSQGTGYSNQPQHF. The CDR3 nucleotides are TGTGCCAGCAGTCAAGGGACAGGTTATAGCAATCAGCCCCAGCATTTT.

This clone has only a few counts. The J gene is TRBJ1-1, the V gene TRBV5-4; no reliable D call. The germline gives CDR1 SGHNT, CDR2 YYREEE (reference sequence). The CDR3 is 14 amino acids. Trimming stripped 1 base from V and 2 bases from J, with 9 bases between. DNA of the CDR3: TGTGCCAGCAGCTTGACGAGTGTTAACACTGAAGCTTTCTTT. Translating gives CASSLTSVNTEAFF.

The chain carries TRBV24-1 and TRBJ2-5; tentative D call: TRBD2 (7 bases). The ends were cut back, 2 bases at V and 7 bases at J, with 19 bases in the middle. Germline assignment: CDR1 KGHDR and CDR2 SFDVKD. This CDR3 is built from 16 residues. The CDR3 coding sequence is TGTGCCACCAGTGATTCGCAAGTAGGAAGGGGGGGGACCCAGTACTTC. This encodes CATSDSQVGRGGTQYF.

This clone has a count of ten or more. The CDR3 DNA follows: TGCGCCAGCAGCCAGAGGGAGTGGTACGAGCAGTACTTC. Its translation: CASSQREWYEQYF. The chain joins TRBV4-1 to TRBJ2-7; perhaps TRBD2 as D (5 bases). Looked up from germline, CDR1 is MGHRA and CDR2 is YSYEKL. V lost 3 bases, J lost 4 bases, and 10 bases lay in between. The CDR3 is made up of 13 amino acids.

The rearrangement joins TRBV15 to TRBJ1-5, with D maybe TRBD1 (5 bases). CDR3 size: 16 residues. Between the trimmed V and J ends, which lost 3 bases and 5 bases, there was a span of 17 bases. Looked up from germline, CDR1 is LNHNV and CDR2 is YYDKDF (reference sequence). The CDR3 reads CATSSRVRGRDQPQHF. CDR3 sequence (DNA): TGTGCCACCAGCAGTCGTGTAAGGGGCAGGGATCAGCCCCAGCATTTT.

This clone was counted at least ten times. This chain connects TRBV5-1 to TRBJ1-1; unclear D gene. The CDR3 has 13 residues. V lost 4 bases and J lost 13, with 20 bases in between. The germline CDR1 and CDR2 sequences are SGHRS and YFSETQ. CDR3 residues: CASSLGPNEKGFF. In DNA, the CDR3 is TGCGCCAGCAGCCTGGGCCCCAACGAGAAAGGTTTCTTT.

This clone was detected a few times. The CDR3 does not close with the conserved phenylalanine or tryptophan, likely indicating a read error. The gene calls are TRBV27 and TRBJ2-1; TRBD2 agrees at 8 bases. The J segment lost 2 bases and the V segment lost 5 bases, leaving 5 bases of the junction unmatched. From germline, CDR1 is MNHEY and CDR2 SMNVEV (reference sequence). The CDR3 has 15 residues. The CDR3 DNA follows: TGTGCCAGCAGTCTACGGGAGGGCACCTACAATGAGCAGTTCTTG. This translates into CASSLREGTYNEQFL.

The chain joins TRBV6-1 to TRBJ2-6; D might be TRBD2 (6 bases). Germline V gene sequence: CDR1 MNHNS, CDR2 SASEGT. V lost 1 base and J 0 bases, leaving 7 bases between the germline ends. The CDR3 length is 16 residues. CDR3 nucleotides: TGTGCCAGCAGTGAAGAGGAGGGCTCTGGGGCCAACGTCCTGACTTTC. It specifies CASSEEEGSGANVLTF.

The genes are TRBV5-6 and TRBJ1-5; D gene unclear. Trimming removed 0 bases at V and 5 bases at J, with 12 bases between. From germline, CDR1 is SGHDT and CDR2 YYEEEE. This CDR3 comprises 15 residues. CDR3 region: CASSLGGSNYQPQHF. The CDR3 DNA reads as TGTGCCAGCAGCTTGGGTGGCAGCAACTATCAGCCCCAGCATTTT.

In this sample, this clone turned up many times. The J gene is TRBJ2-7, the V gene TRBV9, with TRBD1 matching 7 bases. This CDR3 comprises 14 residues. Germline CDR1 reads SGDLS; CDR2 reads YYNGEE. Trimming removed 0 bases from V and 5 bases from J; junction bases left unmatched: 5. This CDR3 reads CASSVGQGWDEQYF. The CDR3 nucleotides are TGTGCCAGCAGCGTAGGACAGGGTTGGGACGAGCAGTACTTC.

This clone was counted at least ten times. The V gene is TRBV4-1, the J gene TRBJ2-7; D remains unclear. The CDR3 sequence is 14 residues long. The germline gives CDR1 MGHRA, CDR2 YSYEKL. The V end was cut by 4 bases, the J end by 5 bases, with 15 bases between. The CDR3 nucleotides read TGCGCCAGCAGCCCAAACCTATCGTGGAACGAGCAGTACTTC. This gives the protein CASSPNLSWNEQYF.

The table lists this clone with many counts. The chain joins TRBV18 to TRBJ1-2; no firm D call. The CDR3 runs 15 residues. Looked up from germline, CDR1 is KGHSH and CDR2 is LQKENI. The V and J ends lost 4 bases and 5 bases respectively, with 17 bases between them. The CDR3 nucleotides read TGTGCCAGCTCACGGCCAGGCGAAGACCTATATGGCTACACCTTC. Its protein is CASSRPGEDLYGYTF.

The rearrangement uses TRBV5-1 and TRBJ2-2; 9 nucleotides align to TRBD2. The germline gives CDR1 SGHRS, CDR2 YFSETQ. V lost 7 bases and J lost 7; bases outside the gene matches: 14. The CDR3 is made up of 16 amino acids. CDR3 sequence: CASRSAGGSVDGELFF. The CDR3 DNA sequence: TGCGCCAGCCGATCCGCGGGAGGGAGTGTAGACGGGGAGCTGTTTTTT.

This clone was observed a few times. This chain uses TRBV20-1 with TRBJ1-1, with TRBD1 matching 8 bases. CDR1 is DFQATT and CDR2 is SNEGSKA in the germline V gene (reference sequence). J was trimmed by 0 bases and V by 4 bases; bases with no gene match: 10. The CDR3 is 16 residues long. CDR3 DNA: TGCAGTGCTACACCGGGACAGGCAAACATGAACACTGAAGCTTTCTTT. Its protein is CSATPGQANMNTEAFF.

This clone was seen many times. This CDR3 reads CASSVSGSGYTF. CDR3 coding DNA: TGTGCCAGCAGCGTGTCAGGGAGCGGCTACACCTTC. The V call is TRBV9, the J call TRBJ1-2, with D possibly TRBD1 on 5 matching bases. Trimming cost V 2 bases and J 8 bases, with 10 bases left between them. The germline CDR1 and CDR2 sequences are SGDLS and YYNGEE. The CDR3 has 12 amino acids.

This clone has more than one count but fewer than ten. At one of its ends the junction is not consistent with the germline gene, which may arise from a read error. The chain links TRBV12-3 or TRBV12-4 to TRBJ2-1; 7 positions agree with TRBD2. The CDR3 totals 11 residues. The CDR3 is CTSSLDGRKFF. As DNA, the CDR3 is TGTACCAGCAGTTTAGACGGGAGGAAGTTCTTC.

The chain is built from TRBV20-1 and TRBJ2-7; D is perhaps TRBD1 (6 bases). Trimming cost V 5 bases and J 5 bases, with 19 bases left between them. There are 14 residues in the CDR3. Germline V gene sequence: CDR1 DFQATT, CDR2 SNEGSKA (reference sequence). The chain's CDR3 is CSAGGVDPVDEQYF. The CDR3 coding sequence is TGCAGTGCTGGGGGCGTCGACCCGGTGGACGAGCAGTACTTC.

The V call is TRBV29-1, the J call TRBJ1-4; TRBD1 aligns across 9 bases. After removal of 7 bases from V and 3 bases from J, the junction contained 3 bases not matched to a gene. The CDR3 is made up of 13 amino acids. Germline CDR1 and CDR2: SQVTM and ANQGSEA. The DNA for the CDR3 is TGCAGCGCCTGGACAGGGGCTAATGAAAAACTGTTTTTT. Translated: CSAWTGANEKLFF.

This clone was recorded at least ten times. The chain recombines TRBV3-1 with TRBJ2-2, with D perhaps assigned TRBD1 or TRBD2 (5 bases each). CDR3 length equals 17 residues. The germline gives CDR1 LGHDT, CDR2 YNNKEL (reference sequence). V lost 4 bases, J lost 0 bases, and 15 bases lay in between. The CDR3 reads CASSRNRDHTNTGELFF. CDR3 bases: TGTGCCAGCAGCCGAAACCGGGACCATACGAACACCGGGGAGCTGTTTTTT.

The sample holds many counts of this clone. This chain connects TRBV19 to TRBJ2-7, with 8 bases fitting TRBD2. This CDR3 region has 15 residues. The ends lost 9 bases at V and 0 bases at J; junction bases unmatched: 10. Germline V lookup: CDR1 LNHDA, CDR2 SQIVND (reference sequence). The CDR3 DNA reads TGTGCCAGCAGTTCGGAGCGGGAGTTCTCCTACGAGCAGTACTTC. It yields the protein CASSSEREFSYEQYF.

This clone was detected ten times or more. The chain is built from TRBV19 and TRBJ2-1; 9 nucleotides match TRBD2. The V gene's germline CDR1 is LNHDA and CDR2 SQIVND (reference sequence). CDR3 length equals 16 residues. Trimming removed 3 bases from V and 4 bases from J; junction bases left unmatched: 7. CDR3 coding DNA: TGTGCCAGTAGTATGTCTGCGGGAGGGGGGTACAATGAGCAGTTCTTC. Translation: CASSMSAGGGYNEQFF.

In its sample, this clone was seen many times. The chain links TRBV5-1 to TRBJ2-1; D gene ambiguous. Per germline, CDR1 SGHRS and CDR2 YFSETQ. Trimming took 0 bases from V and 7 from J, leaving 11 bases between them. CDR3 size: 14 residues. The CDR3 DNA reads TGCGCCAGCAGCTTGGATTCTCTAGATAATGAGCAGTTCTTC. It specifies CASSLDSLDNEQFF. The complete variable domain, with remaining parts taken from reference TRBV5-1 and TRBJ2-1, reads KAGVTQTPRYLIKTRGQQVTLSCSPISGHRSVSWYQQTPGQGLQFLFEYFSETQRNKGNFPGRFSGRQFSNSRSEMNVSTLELGDSALYLCASSLDSLDNEQFFGPGTRLTVL.

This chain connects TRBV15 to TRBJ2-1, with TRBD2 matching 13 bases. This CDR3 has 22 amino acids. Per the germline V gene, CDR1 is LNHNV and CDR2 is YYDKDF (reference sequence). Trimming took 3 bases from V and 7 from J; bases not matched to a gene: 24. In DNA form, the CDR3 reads TGTGCCACCAGCAGTAAAGGGCCGGGACTAGCGGGATTCTTGGCGGTAATTAATGAGCAGTTCTTC. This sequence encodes CATSSKGPGLAGFLAVINEQFF.

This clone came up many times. The CDR3 DNA follows: TGTGCCAGTAGTATAGGCGGCCCTAGCGGGAGGGTCCCCGGGGAGCTGTTTTTT. This gives the protein CASSIGGPSGRVPGELFF. The J gene is TRBJ2-2, the V gene TRBV19; the match to TRBD2 covers 12 bases. CDR3 length: 18 residues. V dropped 1 base and J dropped 6; count of bases not matched to a gene: 9. CDR1 and CDR2 from the germline V gene are LNHDA and SQIVND (reference sequence). Supplemented by reference TRBV19 and TRBJ2-2, the full variable domain reads DGGITQSPKYLFRKEGQNVTLSCEQNLNHDAMYWYRQDPGQGLRLIYYSQIVNDFQKGDIAEGYSVSREKKESFPLTVTSAQKNPTAFYLCASSIGGPSGRVPGELFFGEGSRLTVL.

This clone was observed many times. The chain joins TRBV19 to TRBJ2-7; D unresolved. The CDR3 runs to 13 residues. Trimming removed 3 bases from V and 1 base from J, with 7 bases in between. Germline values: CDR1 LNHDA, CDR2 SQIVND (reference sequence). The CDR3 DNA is TGTGCCAGTAGTATGACGGGTTCCTACGAGCAGTACTTC. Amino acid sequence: CASSMTGSYEQYF.

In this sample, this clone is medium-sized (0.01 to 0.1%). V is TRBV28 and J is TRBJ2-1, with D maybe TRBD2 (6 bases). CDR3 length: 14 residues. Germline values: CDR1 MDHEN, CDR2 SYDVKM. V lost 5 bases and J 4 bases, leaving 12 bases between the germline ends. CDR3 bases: TGTGCCAGCAGTCCATATAGCGGTTACAATGAGCAGTTCTTC. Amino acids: CASSPYSGYNEQFF.

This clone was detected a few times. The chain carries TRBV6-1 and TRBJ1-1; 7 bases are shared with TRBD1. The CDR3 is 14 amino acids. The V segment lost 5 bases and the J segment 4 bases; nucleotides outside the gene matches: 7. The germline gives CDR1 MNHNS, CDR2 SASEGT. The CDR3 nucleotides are TGTGCCAGCAGTATCTGGACAGGCGCCACTGAAGCTTTCTTT. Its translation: CASSIWTGATEAFF.

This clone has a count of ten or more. CDR3 nucleotides: TGTGCCAGCAGCGACTCCGGGTCGAAGGGATACGAGCAGTACTTC. Translated, it gives CASSDSGSKGYEQYF. This chain uses TRBV12-3 or TRBV12-4 with TRBJ2-7; D call uncertain. V was trimmed by 6 bases and J by 4 bases, leaving 19 bases between them. The CDR3 is 15 amino acids.

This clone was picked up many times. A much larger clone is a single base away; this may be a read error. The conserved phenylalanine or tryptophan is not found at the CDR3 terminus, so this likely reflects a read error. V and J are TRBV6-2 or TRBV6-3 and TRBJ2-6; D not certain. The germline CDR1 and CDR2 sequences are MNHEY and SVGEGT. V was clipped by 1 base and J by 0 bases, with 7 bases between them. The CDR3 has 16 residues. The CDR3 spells CASSYLVSSGANVLTL. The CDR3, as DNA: TGTGCCAGCAGTTACTTAGTTAGCTCTGGGGCCAACGTCCTGACTCTC.

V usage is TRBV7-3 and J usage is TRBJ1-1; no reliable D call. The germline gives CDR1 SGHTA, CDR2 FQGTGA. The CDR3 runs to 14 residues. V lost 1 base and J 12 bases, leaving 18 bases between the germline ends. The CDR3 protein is CASSLIGSIAKSFF. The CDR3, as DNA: TGTGCCAGCAGCTTAATCGGCAGCATTGCTAAATCTTTCTTT.